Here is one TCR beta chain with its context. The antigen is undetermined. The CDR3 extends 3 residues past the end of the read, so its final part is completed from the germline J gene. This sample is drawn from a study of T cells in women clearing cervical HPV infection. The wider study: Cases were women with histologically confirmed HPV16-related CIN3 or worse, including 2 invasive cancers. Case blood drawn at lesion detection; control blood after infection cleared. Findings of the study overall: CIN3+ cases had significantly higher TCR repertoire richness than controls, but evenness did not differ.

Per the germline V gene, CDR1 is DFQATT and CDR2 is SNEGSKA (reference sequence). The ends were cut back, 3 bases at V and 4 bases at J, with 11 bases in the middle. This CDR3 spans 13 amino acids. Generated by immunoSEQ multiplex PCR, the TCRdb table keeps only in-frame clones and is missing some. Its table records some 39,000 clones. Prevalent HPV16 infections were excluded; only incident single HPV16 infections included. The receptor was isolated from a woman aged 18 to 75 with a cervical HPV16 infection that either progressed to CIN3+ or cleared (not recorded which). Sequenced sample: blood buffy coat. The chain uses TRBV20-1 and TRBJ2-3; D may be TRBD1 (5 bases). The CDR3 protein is CSARHRGADTQYF. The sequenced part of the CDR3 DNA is TGCAGTGCTAGGCATAGGGGCGCAGATACG.